One sample yielded the 28 T cell receptor beta chains listed below, sequenced in a study of beta chain features in type 1 diabetes. The sequenced template was cDNA made from the entire isolated RNA. Measured with immunoSEQ multiplex PCR; TCRdb has only the in-frame clones, and not every one. The sample has about 360,000 clones, roughly an eighth seen once; the top ten hold roughly 0.017%. Sequencing input: naive CD4+ T cells from blood. The receptors here all came from a man between 18 and 35 years old in good health.

This clone was observed a handful of times. The rearrangement joins TRBV6-5 to TRBJ1-2, with D possibly TRBD1 on 5 matching bases. This CDR3 has 11 amino acids. The V gene's germline CDR1 is MNHEY and CDR2 SVGAGI. Trimming removed 8 bases from V and 4 bases from J, with 8 bases in between. In nucleotides, the CDR3 is TGTGCCAGCTACGACAGCTATGGCTACACCTTC. This codes for CASYDSYGYTF.

The chain has TRBV11-3 and TRBJ2-3, with 11 nucleotides matching TRBD1. Germline values: CDR1 SGHNT, CDR2 YENEEA. V shed 6 bases and J 4 bases; nucleotides not matched to a gene: 6. CDR3 length: 15 residues. The CDR3, as DNA: TGTGCCAGCAGTCTGGGACAGGGGGTACCAGATACGCAGTATTTT. Its translation: CASSLGQGVPDTQYF.

This chain joins TRBV4-2 and TRBJ1-5; 7 positions agree with TRBD1. Germline V gene data show CDR1 as LGHNA and CDR2 as YNFKEQ. This CDR3 is 18 amino acids long. With V trimmed by 3 bases and J by 2 bases, 13 bases remained unmatched. The CDR3 DNA sequence: TGTGCCAGCAGCCAGGATCGGGACAGCCTCAGTGGCAATCAGCCCCAGCATTTT. It yields the protein CASSQDRDSLSGNQPQHF.

This clone was detected only a few times. The CDR3 bases are TGTGCCAGCACCATATTAGCCGAGTATAGGAATGAGCAGTTCTTC. This encodes CASTILAEYRNEQFF. V is TRBV7-9 and J is TRBJ2-1; D unresolved. V dropped 7 bases and J dropped 7 bases, with 20 bases sitting between them. CDR1 is SEHNR, CDR2 FQNEAQ, per germline (reference sequence). The CDR3 length is 15 residues.

The chain recombines TRBV7-3 with TRBJ1-1; D is uncertain. V lost 5 bases, J lost 0 bases, and 7 bases lay in between. Germline V gene lookup returns CDR1 SGHTA and CDR2 FQGTGA. The CDR3 has 13 amino acids. CDR3 sequence reads: CASSTNMNTEAFF. Written as DNA, the CDR3 is TGTGCCAGCAGCACAAACATGAACACTGAAGCTTTCTTT. Full variable domain (rest looked up from reference TRBV7-3 and TRBJ1-1): GAGVSQTPSNKVTEKGKYVELRCDPISGHTALYWYRQSLGQGPEFLIYFQGTGAADDSGLPNDRFFAVRPEGSVSTLKIQRTERGDSAVYLCASSTNMNTEAFFGQGTRLTVV.

The chain is built from TRBV19 and TRBJ2-5; perhaps TRBD1 as D (5 bases). This CDR3 contains 14 residues. V lost 5 bases and J 2 bases, leaving 12 bases between the germline ends. Germline values: CDR1 LNHDA, CDR2 SQIVND (reference sequence). CDR3 bases: TGTGCCAGTAGTCGAACCAGGGTGCAAGAGACCCAGTACTTC. It codes for CASSRTRVQETQYF.

This clone has a handful of counts. V usage is TRBV27 and J usage is TRBJ2-7, with D perhaps matching TRBD1 (6 bases). The germline V and J ends were trimmed by 6 bases and 3 bases, with 15 bases remaining between them. CDR3 length: 14 amino acids. Germline CDR1 reads MNHEY; CDR2 reads SMNVEV (reference sequence). CDR3 in DNA: TGTGCCAGCAGGAACCCCGACAGGTACTACGAGCAGTACTTC. As protein: CASRNPDRYYEQYF.

The chain carries TRBV4-3 and TRBJ2-1, with 9 bases identical to TRBD2. Germline V gene sequence: CDR1 LGHNA, CDR2 YSLEER. V gave up 8 bases and J gave up 5 bases; unmatched junction bases: 7. The CDR3 is 14 residues long. CDR3 bases: TGCGCCAGCCGGTTCGGGACTAGCAACAATGAGCAGTTCTTC. This translates into CASRFGTSNNEQFF.

The chain is built from TRBV9 and TRBJ1-1, with D hard to call. V was pared by 0 bases and J by 2 bases, with 5 bases between. CDR1 and CDR2 (germline): SGDLS, YYNGEE. The CDR3 totals 13 residues. The chain's CDR3 is CASSVVTNTEAFF. CDR3 DNA sequence: TGTGCCAGCAGCGTAGTGACAAACACTGAAGCTTTCTTT.

The V and J genes are TRBV29-1 and TRBJ2-5; 8 nucleotides agree with TRBD1. Trimming cost V 4 bases and J 11 bases; bases outside gene matches: 15. CDR1 SQVTM and CDR2 ANQGSEA come from the germline V gene. The CDR3 covers 14 residues. The CDR3 region has the DNA TGCAGCGTTGCCGGGACAGGATCTTTTTCGGGGCAGTACTTC. Amino acids: CSVAGTGSFSGQYF.

V and J are TRBV5-1 and TRBJ1-2, with 7 bases fitting TRBD1. The CDR3 has 17 amino acids. The trim removed 4 bases at V and 1 base at J, leaving 13 bases unmatched. In germline, CDR1 is SGHRS, CDR2 YFSETQ. The CDR3 here is CASSEPGQVESNYGYTF. CDR3 coding DNA: TGCGCCAGCAGCGAACCCGGACAGGTGGAAAGTAACTATGGCTACACCTTC.

V and J are TRBV7-2 and TRBJ1-1; 8 bases agree with TRBD1. Germline V gene lookup returns CDR1 SGHTA and CDR2 FQGNSA. This CDR3 contains 14 residues. Trimming cost V 5 bases and J 2 bases; bases outside gene matches: 4. CDR3 DNA: TGTGCCAGCAGCCCACAGGGGGTTAACACTGAAGCTTTCTTT. Translation: CASSPQGVNTEAFF.

The chain links TRBV29-1 to TRBJ2-3; 12 nucleotides agree with TRBD2. J lost 4 bases, V lost 3 bases, and 2 bases had no gene match. Per the germline V gene, CDR1 is SQVTM and CDR2 is ANQGSEA. The CDR3 is 14 amino acids. This chain's CDR3 is CSVEASGGADTQYF. DNA for the CDR3: TGCAGCGTTGAGGCTAGCGGGGGGGCAGATACGCAGTATTTT.

V and J are TRBV7-3 and TRBJ1-6; 8 bases fit TRBD1. After removal of 4 bases from V and 7 bases from J, the junction contained 6 bases not matched to a gene. CDR3 length equals 15 residues. Germline V gene lookup returns CDR1 SGHTA and CDR2 FQGTGA. The CDR3 sequence: CASSSGQGGNSPLHF. DNA for the CDR3: TGTGCCAGCAGCTCTGGACAGGGCGGGAATTCACCCCTCCACTTT. The full variable domain, completed using reference TRBV7-3 and TRBJ1-6, is GAGVSQTPSNKVTEKGKYVELRCDPISGHTALYWYRQSLGQGPEFLIYFQGTGAADDSGLPNDRFFAVRPEGSVSTLKIQRTERGDSAVYLCASSSGQGGNSPLHFGNGTRLTVT.

The chain has TRBV6-5 and TRBJ1-2; perhaps TRBD1 as D (5 bases). The V gene's germline CDR1 is MNHEY and CDR2 SVGAGI. This CDR3 has 12 residues. V was clipped by 4 bases and J by 7 bases, with 10 bases between them. Written as DNA, the CDR3 is TGTGCCAGCAGTTCGTTCAGGGTTGGCTACACCTTC. The encoded protein is CASSSFRVGYTF.

The genes are TRBV5-6 and TRBJ2-1; D gene uncertain. V lost 1 base and J 0 bases, leaving 11 bases between the germline ends. This CDR3 has 16 residues. CDR1 SGHDT and CDR2 YYEEEE come from the germline V gene. CDR3 sequence: CASSLITPSSYNEQFF. The DNA for the CDR3 is TGTGCCAGCAGCTTGATTACTCCGAGCTCCTACAATGAGCAGTTCTTC.

A few counts support this clone. This chain uses TRBV6-6 with TRBJ2-7; weak D call: TRBD1 (6 bases). V was shortened by 3 bases and J by 6 bases, with 15 bases between the two germline ends. The CDR3 loop spans 14 amino acids. Germline V gives CDR1 MNHNY, CDR2 SVGAGI (reference sequence). Here the CDR3 DNA reads TGTGCCAGCAGTTATGGCCAGGGGCGCTCCGAGCAGTACTTC. Its translation: CASSYGQGRSEQYF.

This chain uses TRBV7-6 with TRBJ2-5; TRBD2 matches at 11 bases. This CDR3 contains 17 residues. Germline trimming cut 4 bases from V and 2 bases from J; bases unmatched to any gene: 9. Per germline, CDR1 SGHVS and CDR2 FNYEAQ. The CDR3 sequence is CASSSRGLAGGQETQYF. The CDR3 DNA follows: TGTGCCAGCAGCTCAAGAGGTCTAGCGGGGGGACAAGAGACCCAGTACTTC.

The chain carries TRBV4-2 and TRBJ2-7, with D possibly being TRBD1 (6 bases). Germline V gives CDR1 LGHNA, CDR2 YNFKEQ. Trimming took 5 bases from V and 6 from J, leaving 20 bases between them. This CDR3 comprises 15 residues. The CDR3 bases are TGTGCCAGCAGCACCGACTCGGACAGAATGAGCGAGCAGTACTTC. Translated: CASSTDSDRMSEQYF.

The chain combines TRBV6-4 with TRBJ2-1, with TRBD2 matching over 16 bases. CDR3 length: 17 residues. V shed 7 bases and J 8 bases; nucleotides not matched to a gene: 11. Per germline, CDR1 MRHNA and CDR2 SNTAGT. DNA of the CDR3: TGTGCCAGCAAGAATACCCCGGGACTAGCGGGAGGGGATGAGCAGTTCTTC. It yields the protein CASKNTPGLAGGDEQFF.

The sample holds a few counts of this clone. This chain links TRBV5-1 with TRBJ1-1; possible D gene TRBD1, 5 bases. The CDR3 is 13 amino acids. In germline, CDR1 is SGHRS, CDR2 YFSETQ. V was clipped by 8 bases and J by 1 base, with 12 bases between them. The CDR3 protein is CASSTETNTEAFF. CDR3 DNA sequence: TGCGCCAGTTCGACAGAGACGAACACTGAAGCTTTCTTT.

The chain joins TRBV9 to TRBJ2-3, with a possible D match to TRBD2 (6 bases). This CDR3 is 14 amino acids long. Germline-derived CDR1 and CDR2 are SGDLS and YYNGEE. V lost 0 bases and J 3 bases, leaving 8 bases between the germline ends. CDR3 amino acids: CASSVVGLTDTQYF. DNA for the CDR3: TGTGCCAGCAGCGTAGTGGGACTTACAGATACGCAGTATTTT.

The chain recombines TRBV5-1 with TRBJ2-5; TRBD1 agrees at 8 bases. With V trimmed by 0 bases and J by 4 bases, 5 bases remained unmatched. CDR3 length equals 15 residues. From germline, CDR1 is SGHRS and CDR2 YFSETQ. The CDR3 DNA reads as TGCGCCAGCAGCTTGGGGCAGGGGGCTGGAGAGACCCAGTACTTC. Amino acids: CASSLGQGAGETQYF. Looking up the rest from reference TRBV5-1 and TRBJ2-5 gives the full variable domain: KAGVTQTPRYLIKTRGQQVTLSCSPISGHRSVSWYQQTPGQGLQFLFEYFSETQRNKGNFPGRFSGRQFSNSRSEMNVSTLELGDSALYLCASSLGQGAGETQYFGPGTRLLVL.

The CDR3 sequence: CASSRKVAGAYEQYF. CDR3 nucleotide sequence: TGCGCCAGCAGCCGTAAGGTGGCAGGGGCCTACGAGCAGTACTTC. The chain couples TRBV5-1 to TRBJ2-7; TRBD1 might be the D (6 bases). CDR1 is SGHRS and CDR2 is YFSETQ in the germline V gene. The CDR3 is 15 amino acids. The germline V and J ends were trimmed by 4 bases and 2 bases, with 16 bases remaining between them.

This clone has only a few counts. This chain joins TRBV18 and TRBJ1-4; D perhaps matches TRBD1 (6 bases). Germline V gene data show CDR1 as KGHSH and CDR2 as LQKENI. V lost 0 bases and J 7 bases, leaving 9 bases between the germline ends. The CDR3 length is 14 residues. The DNA of the CDR3 is TGTGCCAGCTCACCACCGGGGGCAGGTGAAAAACTGTTTTTT. This encodes CASSPPGAGEKLFF.

This chain links TRBV29-1 with TRBJ2-1, with 9 bases identical to TRBD2. Trimming at V came to 6 bases and at J to 8 bases, leaving 11 bases not matched to a gene. CDR3 length: 14 residues. Germline CDR1 SQVTM, CDR2 ANQGSEA. The CDR3, as DNA: TGCAGCGTAGGCTGGGGCGGGGGGGTAGATGAGCAGTTCTTC. This encodes CSVGWGGGVDEQFF.

This clone was recorded a few times. The chain is built from TRBV5-4 and TRBJ2-1, with TRBD1 identical over 9 bases. CDR1 and CDR2 from the germline V gene are SGHNT and YYREEE (reference sequence). There are 15 residues in the CDR3. J gave up 1 base and V 4 bases, and 3 bases lay outside the gene matches. The CDR3 is CASSVGQGSYNEQFF. The CDR3 bases are TGTGCCAGCAGCGTCGGACAGGGGTCCTACAATGAGCAGTTCTTC.

The chain uses TRBV11-1 and TRBJ2-1, with D maybe TRBD1 (6 bases). V shed 4 bases and J shed 3 bases, with 19 bases lying between them. This CDR3 region has 17 residues. Germline V CDR1 and CDR2: SGHAT, FQDESV (reference sequence). The CDR3 coding sequence is TGTGCCAGCAGCTCCGGCAGGGGAGCATTTAACTACAATGAGCAGTTCTTC. Translated, it gives CASSSGRGAFNYNEQFF.